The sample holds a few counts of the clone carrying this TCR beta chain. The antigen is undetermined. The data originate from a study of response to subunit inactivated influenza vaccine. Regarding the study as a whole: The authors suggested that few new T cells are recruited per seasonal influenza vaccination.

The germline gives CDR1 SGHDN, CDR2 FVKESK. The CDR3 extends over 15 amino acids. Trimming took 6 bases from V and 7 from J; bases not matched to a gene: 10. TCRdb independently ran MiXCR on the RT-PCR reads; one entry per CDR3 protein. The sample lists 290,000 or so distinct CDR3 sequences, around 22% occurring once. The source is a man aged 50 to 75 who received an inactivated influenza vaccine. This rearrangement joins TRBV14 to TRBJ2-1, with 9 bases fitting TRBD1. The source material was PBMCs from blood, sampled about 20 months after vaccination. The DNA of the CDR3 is TGTGCCAGCAGTCCCGGGACAGGGATTTTAAATGAGCAGTTCTTC. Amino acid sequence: CASSPGTGILNEQFF.